These 21 T cell receptor beta chains were sequenced from one sample in a study of CD8 T cells in ankylosing spondylitis. Study outcomes and limitations: Within ankylosing spondylitis blood, a TCR beta motif made up of roughly eight highly homologous variants appeared to be characteristic.

No antigen has been assigned to these receptors. A single record per CDR3 protein comes from TCRdb applying MiXCR to the 5' RACE reads. The sample lists about 540,000 distinct CDR3 sequences, about 13% occurring once. Sequences were obtained from blood, either unsorted or a sorted T cell fraction (not recorded which). The receptors were gathered from a male donor with ankylosing spondylitis.

There are a few counts of this clonotype. V and J are TRBV12-3 or TRBV12-4 and TRBJ2-3, with TRBD2 matching 7 bases. Trimming cost V 5 bases and J 14 bases; bases outside gene matches: 10. This CDR3 region has 12 residues. The CDR3 region has the DNA TGTGCCAGCAGTCCCGACGGGACTATCGGGTATTTT. Translating it yields CASSPDGTIGYF.

This chain joins TRBV11-2 and TRBJ1-6; D is ambiguous. This CDR3 region has 16 residues. Trimming stripped 1 base from V and 8 bases from J, with 15 bases between. Germline V gives CDR1 SGHAT, CDR2 FQNNGV. CDR3 residues: CASSLGEREWHSPLHF. CDR3 DNA: TGTGCCAGCAGCTTAGGGGAGCGCGAATGGCATTCACCCCTCCACTTT.

This chain joins TRBV2 and TRBJ1-1, with D tentatively TRBD1 (5 bases). V gave up 7 bases and J gave up 4 bases, with 19 bases separating them. Germline assignment: CDR1 SNHLY and CDR2 FYNNEI. The CDR3 is 15 residues long. The CDR3 DNA reads as TGTGCCAGCACCGCTCAGGGAGGGTCTGTCACTGAAGCTTTCTTT. The encoded protein is CASTAQGGSVTEAFF.

This clonotype has only a few counts. The J gene is TRBJ2-6, the V gene TRBV11-1, with a possible D match to TRBD1 (6 bases). The CDR3 is 18 residues long. CDR1 and CDR2 (germline): SGHAT, FQDESV (reference sequence). CDR3 loop: CASTWGTNGFSGANVLTF. CDR3 DNA: TGTGCGTCGACCTGGGGGACAAATGGTTTCTCTGGGGCCAACGTCCTGACTTTC.

This clonotype has more than one count but fewer than ten. This chain joins TRBV20-1 and TRBJ2-7; D not certain. There are 13 residues in the CDR3. The V gene's germline CDR1 is DFQATT and CDR2 SNEGSKA (reference sequence). Trimming removed 3 bases from V and 0 bases from J, with 9 bases in between. CDR3 sequence: CSARPRSSYEQYV. The CDR3 nucleotides are TGCAGTGCTAGGCCGAGGAGCTCCTACGAGCAGTACGTC.

This clonotype was counted a few times. V and J are TRBV15 and TRBJ1-2, with D unresolved. CDR1 LNHNV and CDR2 YYDKDF come from the germline V gene (reference sequence). The CDR3 is 14 residues long. The germline V and J ends were trimmed by 1 base and 1 base, with 7 bases remaining between them. In DNA, the CDR3 is TGTGCCACCAGCAGAGGCGACAATAACTATGGCTACACCTTC. Its translation: CATSRGDNNYGYTF.

This clonotype was seen more than once but under ten times. The gene calls are TRBV9 and TRBJ2-1; 11 positions match TRBD2. The length of the CDR3 is 18 residues. Germline trimming cut 0 bases from V and 0 bases from J; bases unmatched to any gene: 5. Germline V lookup: CDR1 SGDLS, CDR2 YYNGEE. CDR3 DNA: TGTGCCAGCAGCGTAGAGGGACTAGCGGAACCCTCCTACAATGAGCAGTTCTTC. Translating it yields CASSVEGLAEPSYNEQFF. Based on the CDR3 plus reference TRBV9 and TRBJ2-1, the full variable domain is DSGVTQTPKHLITATGQRVTLRCSPRSGDLSVYWYQQSLDQGLQFLIQYYNGEERAKGNILERFSAQQFPDLHSELNLSSLELGDSALYFCASSVEGLAEPSYNEQFFGPGTRLTVL.

This clonotype came up a few times. The chain combines TRBV7-7 with TRBJ2-5; 7 bases agree with TRBD1. The CDR3 totals 16 residues. V was pared by 1 base and J by 2 bases, with 7 bases of the junction left unmatched. Germline V gives CDR1 SSHAT, CDR2 FNYEAQ (reference sequence). CDR3 bases: TGTGCCAGCAGCTTAGGTTTGGGGACAGCTCAAGAGACCCAGTACTTC. Its protein is CASSLGLGTAQETQYF.

The chain combines TRBV11-2 with TRBJ1-2; 8 bases fit TRBD1. Germline lookup yields CDR1 SGHAT and CDR2 FQNNGV. Losses at the gene ends were 2 bases for V and 4 bases for J; bases not matched to a gene: 3. CDR3 length: 14 amino acids. The DNA of the CDR3 is TGTGCCAGCAGCTTAAACAGGGGGGGCTATGGCTACACCTTC. Its translation: CASSLNRGGYGYTF.

V and J are TRBV20-1 and TRBJ2-1; 8 nucleotides agree with TRBD2. CDR3 length: 17 residues. The germline V gene has CDR1 DFQATT and CDR2 SNEGSKA (reference sequence). The J segment lost 3 bases and the V segment lost 0 bases, leaving 10 bases of the junction unmatched. The CDR3 region is CSARELLAGLDYNEQFF. The CDR3 DNA sequence: TGCAGTGCTAGAGAACTCCTAGCGGGCCTAGACTACAATGAGCAGTTCTTC.

This clonotype has just a few counts. J is TRBJ1-5 and V is TRBV15, with unresolved D. The CDR3 loop spans 16 amino acids. Germline CDR1 and CDR2: LNHNV and YYDKDF (reference sequence). Trimming removed 5 bases from V and 1 base from J, with 15 bases in between. CDR3 sequence reads: CATSSKFSGSNQPQHF. In DNA form, the CDR3 reads TGTGCCACCAGCTCCAAGTTTTCGGGGAGCAATCAGCCCCAGCATTTT.

This CDR3 reads CASSTGKREVDNEQFF. DNA for the CDR3: TGTGCCAGCTCTACGGGCAAGCGGGAGGTGGACAATGAGCAGTTCTTC. This rearrangement joins TRBV18 to TRBJ2-1; 9 nucleotides agree with TRBD2. V lost 6 bases to trimming and J lost 5 bases; unmatched junction nucleotides: 11. The length of the CDR3 is 16 residues. Germline V gives CDR1 KGHSH, CDR2 LQKENI.

This clonotype has more than one count but fewer than ten. The chain combines TRBV20-1 with TRBJ1-1; D call uncertain. The CDR3 extends over 14 amino acids. Germline V lookup: CDR1 DFQATT, CDR2 SNEGSKA (reference sequence). The ends were cut back, 1 base at V and 3 bases at J, with 12 bases in the middle. The CDR3 DNA is TGCAGTGCTAGAGTCTACGGACGGGACACTGAAGCTTTCTTT. Residues: CSARVYGRDTEAFF.

This clonotype was seen only a few times. The chain carries TRBV6-4 and TRBJ1-1; 8 nucleotides agree with TRBD1. The ends lost 3 bases at V and 4 bases at J; junction bases unmatched: 4. Germline V CDR1 and CDR2: MRHNA, SNTAGT. The CDR3 extends over 14 amino acids. Written as DNA, the CDR3 is TGTGCCAGCAGTGATTCCGACAGGGGCACTGAAGCTTTCTTT. It yields the protein CASSDSDRGTEAFF.

This clonotype was seen a handful of times. The rearrangement joins TRBV5-1 to TRBJ2-4; no reliable D call. In germline, CDR1 is SGHRS, CDR2 YFSETQ. This CDR3 is 15 amino acids long. Trimming left V 0 bases short and J 8 bases short, with 15 bases between. The CDR3 region is CASSLANRPADIQYF. CDR3 in DNA: TGCGCCAGCAGCTTGGCTAATCGACCGGCGGACATTCAGTACTTC.

This clonotype has just a few counts. The rearrangement uses TRBV4-2 and TRBJ2-2; 13 positions match TRBD2. The V gene's germline CDR1 is LGHNA and CDR2 YNFKEQ. This CDR3 contains 16 residues. Germline trimming cut 4 bases from V and 8 bases from J; bases unmatched to any gene: 7. The CDR3 reads CASSLLTSGRIGELFF. The CDR3, as DNA: TGTGCCAGCAGCCTCTTGACTAGCGGGAGGATAGGGGAGCTGTTTTTT.

This clonotype has just a few counts. The gene calls are TRBV5-8 and TRBJ2-1, with a possible D match to TRBD2 (5 bases). V was pared by 0 bases and J by 9 bases, with 16 bases between. This CDR3 spans 15 amino acids. Per germline, CDR1 SGHTS and CDR2 YDEGEE. This chain's CDR3 is CASSLVSGDGIEQFF. The CDR3 nucleotides are TGTGCCAGCAGCTTGGTATCGGGCGACGGGATTGAGCAGTTCTTC.

V gene TRBV15 combines with J gene TRBJ2-3; D is unclear. With 6 bases removed from V and 9 bases from J, the gap between germline ends came to 16 bases. The CDR3 consists of 13 residues. The germline CDR1 and CDR2 sequences are LNHNV and YYDKDF (reference sequence). The CDR3 bases are TGTGCCACCAGTAGAACGACGCGATCGACGCAGTATTTT. The encoded protein is CATSRTTRSTQYF.

The chain is built from TRBV20-1 and TRBJ2-5; weak D call: TRBD2 (5 bases). The V gene lost 5 bases and the J gene lost 1 base, with 17 bases spanning the gap. The CDR3 has 15 residues. CDR1 DFQATT and CDR2 SNEGSKA come from the germline V gene (reference sequence). In nucleotides, the CDR3 is TGCAGTGCTTCCCTCGCGGGTTCCATCCAAGAGACCCAGTACTTC. This gives the protein CSASLAGSIQETQYF.

The chain has TRBV5-6 and TRBJ2-5, with 7 nucleotides matching TRBD1. Germline lookup yields CDR1 SGHDT and CDR2 YYEEEE. V dropped 5 bases and J dropped 4; count of bases not matched to a gene: 14. The CDR3 extends over 16 amino acids. The CDR3 loop is CASSPLTGSVRETQYF. DNA for the CDR3: TGTGCCAGCAGTCCTCTGACAGGGTCGGTCCGAGAGACCCAGTACTTC.

This clonotype turned up a few times. The chain combines TRBV4-2 with TRBJ1-6; D is perhaps TRBD1 (5 bases). The germline gives CDR1 LGHNA, CDR2 YNFKEQ. The CDR3 is made up of 15 amino acids. V lost 1 base to trimming and J lost 8 bases, with 12 bases between them. CDR3 protein: CASSQGDLQDSPLHF. The CDR3 coding sequence is TGTGCCAGCAGCCAAGGGGACCTTCAAGATTCACCCCTCCACTTT.